Listed below are T cell receptor beta chains from one sample, sequenced in a study of beta chain features in type 1 diabetes. Sequencing used immunoSEQ multiplex PCR; TCRdb keeps in-frame clones, though not all of them. The table lists about 370,000 clones, roughly 16% of them singletons. What was sequenced was naive CD4+ T cells from blood. Receptors originate from a woman between 18 and 29 years old in good health. Both conserved end residues are part of each CDR3. The D gene is left open where the match is weak. Clone sizes are given selectively: once, few, many, or a class where the clone is expanded.

few	TRBV29-1	-	TRBJ1-2	CSVEVGRNYGYTF	TGCAGCGTTGAAGTGGGGCGGAACTATGGCTACACCTTC
few	TRBV11-2	-	TRBJ2-1	CASSLAGNEQFF	TGTGCCAGCAGCTTAGCAGGAAATGAGCAGTTCTTC
-	TRBV18	TRBD2	TRBJ2-3	CASSPRLAGSTDTQYF	TGTGCCAGCTCACCACGACTAGCGGGGTCCACAGATACGCAGTATTTT
-	TRBV7-9	-	TRBJ1-1	CASSLAGNTEAFF	TGTGCCAGCAGCTTAGCCGGGAACACTGAAGCTTTCTTT
-	TRBV29-1	-	TRBJ2-3	CSVEDRGQRPDTQYF	TGCAGCGTTGAAGATCGCGGGCAACGTCCAGATACGCAGTATTTT
-	TRBV30	TRBD1	TRBJ2-2	CAWSRQGNGELFF	TGTGCCTGGAGCCGACAGGGAAACGGGGAGCTGTTTTTT
-	TRBV27	TRBD1	TRBJ2-7	CASSSKTGGKYEQYF	TGTGCCAGCAGTTCCAAGACAGGGGGCAAATACGAGCAGTACTTC
-	TRBV7-2	-	TRBJ2-1	CASSLSRVGNEQFF	TGTGCCAGCAGCTTAAGCAGGGTGGGGAATGAGCAGTTCTTC
few	TRBV5-6	TRBD2	TRBJ2-7	CASSFGYGTSGAYEQYF	TGTGCCAGCAGCTTCGGATATGGGACTAGCGGTGCCTACGAGCAGTACTTC
-	TRBV4-1	TRBD1	TRBJ1-5	CASSRGTGAFRGNQPQHF	TGCGCCAGCAGCCGGGGGACAGGGGCATTTCGCGGCAATCAGCCCCAGCATTTT
-	TRBV28	-	TRBJ2-7	CASSFSGFSYEQYF	TGTGCCAGCAGTTTCTCAGGGTTCTCCTACGAGCAGTACTTC
-	TRBV2	-	TRBJ2-1	CASSWDWTNNEQFF	TGTGCCAGCAGTTGGGACTGGACTAACAATGAGCAGTTCTTC
-	TRBV5-4	-	TRBJ1-6	CASSLRNSYSPLHF	TGTGCCAGCAGCTTGCGAAACTCCTACTCACCCCTCCACTTT
-	TRBV18	-	TRBJ2-7	CASSPTGTPYEQYF	TGTGCCAGCTCACCAACCGGGACACCGTACGAGCAGTACTTC
few	TRBV5-6	-	TRBJ1-5	CASSLGRVNQPQHF	TGTGCCAGCAGCTTGGGCAGGGTTAATCAGCCCCAGCATTTT